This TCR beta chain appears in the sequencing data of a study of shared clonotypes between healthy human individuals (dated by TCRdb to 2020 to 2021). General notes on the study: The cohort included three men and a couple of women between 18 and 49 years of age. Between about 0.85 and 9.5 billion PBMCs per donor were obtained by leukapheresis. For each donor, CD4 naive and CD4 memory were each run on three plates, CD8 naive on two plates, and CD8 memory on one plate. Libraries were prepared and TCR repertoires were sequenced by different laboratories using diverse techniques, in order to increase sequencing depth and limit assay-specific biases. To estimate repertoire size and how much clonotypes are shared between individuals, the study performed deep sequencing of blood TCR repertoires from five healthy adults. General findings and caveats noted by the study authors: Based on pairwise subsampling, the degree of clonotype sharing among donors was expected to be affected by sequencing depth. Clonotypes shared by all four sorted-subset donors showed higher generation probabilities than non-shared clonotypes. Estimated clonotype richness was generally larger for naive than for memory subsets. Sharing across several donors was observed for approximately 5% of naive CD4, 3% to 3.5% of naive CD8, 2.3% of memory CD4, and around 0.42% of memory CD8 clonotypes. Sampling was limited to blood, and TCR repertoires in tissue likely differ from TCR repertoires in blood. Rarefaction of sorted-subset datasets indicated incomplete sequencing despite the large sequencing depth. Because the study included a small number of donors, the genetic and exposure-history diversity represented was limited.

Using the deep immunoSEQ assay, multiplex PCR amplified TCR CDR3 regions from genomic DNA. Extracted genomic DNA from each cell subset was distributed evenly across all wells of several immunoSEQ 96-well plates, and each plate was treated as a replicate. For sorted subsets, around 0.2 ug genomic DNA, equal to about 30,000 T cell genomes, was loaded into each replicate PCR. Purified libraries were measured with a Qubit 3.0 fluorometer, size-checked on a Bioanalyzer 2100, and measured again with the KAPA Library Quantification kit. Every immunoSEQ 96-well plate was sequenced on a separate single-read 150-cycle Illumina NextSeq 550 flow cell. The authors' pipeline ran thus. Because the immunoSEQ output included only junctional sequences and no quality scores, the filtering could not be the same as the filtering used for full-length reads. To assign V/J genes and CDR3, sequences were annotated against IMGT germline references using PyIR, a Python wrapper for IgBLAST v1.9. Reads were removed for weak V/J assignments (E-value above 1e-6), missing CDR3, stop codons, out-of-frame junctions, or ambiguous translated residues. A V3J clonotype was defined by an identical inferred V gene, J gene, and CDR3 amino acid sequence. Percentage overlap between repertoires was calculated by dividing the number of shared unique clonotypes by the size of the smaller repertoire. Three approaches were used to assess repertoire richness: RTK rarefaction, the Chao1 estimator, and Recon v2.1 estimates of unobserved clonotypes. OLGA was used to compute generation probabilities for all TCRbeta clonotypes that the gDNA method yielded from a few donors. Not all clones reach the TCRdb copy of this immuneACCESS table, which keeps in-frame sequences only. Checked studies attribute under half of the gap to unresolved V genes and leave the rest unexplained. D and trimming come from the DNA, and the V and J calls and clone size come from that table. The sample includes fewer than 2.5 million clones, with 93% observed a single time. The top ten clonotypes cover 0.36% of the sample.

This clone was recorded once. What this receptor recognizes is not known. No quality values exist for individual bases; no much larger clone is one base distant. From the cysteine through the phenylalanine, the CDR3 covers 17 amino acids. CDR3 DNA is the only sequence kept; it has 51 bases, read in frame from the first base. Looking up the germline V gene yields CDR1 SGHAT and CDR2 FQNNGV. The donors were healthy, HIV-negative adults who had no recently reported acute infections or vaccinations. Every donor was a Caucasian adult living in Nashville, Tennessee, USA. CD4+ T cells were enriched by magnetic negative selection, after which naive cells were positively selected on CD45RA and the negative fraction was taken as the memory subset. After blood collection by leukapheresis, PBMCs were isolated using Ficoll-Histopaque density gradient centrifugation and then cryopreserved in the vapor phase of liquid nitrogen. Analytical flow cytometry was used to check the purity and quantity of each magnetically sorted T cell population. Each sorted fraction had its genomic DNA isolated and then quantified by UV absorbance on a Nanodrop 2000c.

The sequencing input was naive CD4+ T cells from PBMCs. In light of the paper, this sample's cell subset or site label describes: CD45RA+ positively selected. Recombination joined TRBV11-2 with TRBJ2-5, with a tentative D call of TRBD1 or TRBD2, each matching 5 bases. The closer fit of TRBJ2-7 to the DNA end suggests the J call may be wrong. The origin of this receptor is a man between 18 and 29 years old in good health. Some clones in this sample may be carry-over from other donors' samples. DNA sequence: TGTGCCAGCAGCGCCTTCACCCTCCGGGACGCGTCCTACGAGCAGTACTTC. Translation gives CASSAFTLRDASYEQYF.